The rows below give T cell receptor beta chains drawn from one sample of a study of cytotoxic CD8 clonotypes in ibrutinib-treated CLL. Assay: immunoSEQ multiplex PCR; the TCRdb copy retains only in-frame clones and omits some. Found here are about 56,000 clones, 55% to 70% of them singletons; the top ten hold about 20%. This sample comprised PBMCs, obtained after 24 months of ibrutinib treatment. These receptors all stem from a human donor with chronic lymphocytic leukemia. Both conserved end residues are part of each CDR3. The D gene is left open where the match is weak. Some rows mark clone size as missing; the rest say once, few, many or name a class of expanded clone.

j_call	v_call	d_call	clone_size	cdr3_nt	cdr3_aa
TRBJ1-2	TRBV7-2	-	-	TGTGCCAGCAGCCAAGATGTTGCAGGGGTGAGCGGCTACACCTTC	CASSQDVAGVSGYTF
TRBJ2-2	TRBV9	TRBD2	many	TGTGCCAGCAGCACGCGGGAGACCGGGGAGCTGTTTTTT	CASSTRETGELFF
TRBJ1-1	TRBV4-1	TRBD1	-	TGCGCCAGCAGCGCGAACCGGGACAGGGTAATGAACACTGAAGCTTTCTTT	CASSANRDRVMNTEAFF
TRBJ1-1	TRBV28	-	-	TGTGCCACGGACAGACGTTCTTCTGAAGCTTTCTTT	CATDRRSSEAFF
TRBJ2-1	TRBV20-1	-	-	TGCAGCTCAAATGAGCAGTTCTTC	CSSNEQFF
TRBJ1-1	TRBV5-1	-	-	TGCGCCAGCAGCTTGGTTAAGGGCAGCACTGAAGCTTTCTTT	CASSLVKGSTEAFF
TRBJ2-3	TRBV2	-	-	TGTGCCAGCAGTGGTGAAGATACGCAGTATTTT	CASSGEDTQYF
TRBJ2-2	TRBV5-1	-	once	TGCGCCAGCAGAGTGGGGGGGCCGAACACCGGGGAGCTGTTTTTT	CASRVGGPNTGELFF
TRBJ2-7	TRBV7-9	-	-	TGTGCCAGCAGCCGAAACATTGGGTTGGACTACGAGCAGTACTTC	CASSRNIGLDYEQYF
TRBJ1-5	TRBV28	-	-	TGTGCCAGCAAAGAGGGACATAGCAGGCCCCAGCATTTT	CASKEGHSRPQHF
TRBJ2-3	TRBV6-1	-	few	TGTGCCAGCACTCGCTTAGAAATCAGAGATACGCAGTATTTT	CASTRLEIRDTQYF
TRBJ1-5	TRBV19	TRBD1	-	TGTGCCAGTAGTGCACCGGGACAGGGGGCTGGTCAGCCCCAGCATTTT	CASSAPGQGAGQPQHF
TRBJ2-7	TRBV27	-	-	TGTGCCAGCAGTTCCTCCTCTAGCGAGCAGTACTTC	CASSSSSSEQYF
TRBJ2-1	TRBV15	TRBD1	many	TGTGCCACCAGCGTCACCGGGACAGGGAGGAATGAGCAGTTCTTC	CATSVTGTGRNEQFF
TRBJ2-6	TRBV29-1	-	-	TGCAGCGTTGGCCTGGGAGGGGCCAACGTCCTGACTTTC	CSVGLGGANVLTF
TRBJ2-1	TRBV5-4	-	-	TGTGCCAGCAGCTCGGAGGGGGGGGCAACCTACAATGAGCAGTTCTTC	CASSSEGGATYNEQFF
TRBJ1-2	TRBV4-2	-	-	TGTGCCAGCAGCCAAGGGACCAGTTCGGACTATGGCTACACCTTC	CASSQGTSSDYGYTF
TRBJ2-2	TRBV2	-	-	TGTGCCAGCAGCCCATGGGGCTCTGTGGCCGGGGAGCTGTTTTTT	CASSPWGSVAGELFF
TRBJ2-3	TRBV11-2	-	few	TGTGCCAGCAGCTCAAGGGTACCAGATACGCAGTATTTT	CASSSRVPDTQYF
TRBJ1-1	TRBV6-6	-	-	TGTGCCAGCAGACCCCCCGGGGAAGGCACTGAAGCTTTCTTT	CASRPPGEGTEAFF
TRBJ1-2	TRBV10-2	TRBD1	-	TGCGCCAGCACCCGGGACAGGGGGTATGGCTACACCTTC	CASTRDRGYGYTF
TRBJ2-2	TRBV14	TRBD2	-	TGTGCCAGCAGCCAAGGTTTAAGCGGGAGAATCGCCGGGGAGCTGTTTTTT	CASSQGLSGRIAGELFF
TRBJ1-3	TRBV5-1	-	many	TGCGCCAGCAGCTTGGGGACCTCCTCTGGAAACACCATATATTTT	CASSLGTSSGNTIYF
TRBJ1-5	TRBV28	-	-	TGTGCCAGCAGGGGGACCCCCGATAATCAGCCCCAGCATTTT	CASRGTPDNQPQHF
TRBJ2-7	TRBV7-2	TRBD1	once	TGTGCCAGCAGCTTAGGACCCTCGGACAGGGGGCGGAGAGAGCAGTACTTC	CASSLGPSDRGRREQYF
TRBJ1-5	TRBV4-1	-	many	TGCGCCAGCAGCCAAGATCGATTCGGCAATCAGCCCCAGCATTTT	CASSQDRFGNQPQHF
TRBJ2-3	TRBV19	-	-	TGTGCCAGTAGTTGGAGCACAGATACGCAGTATTTT	CASSWSTDTQYF
TRBJ2-1	TRBV15	TRBD2	-	TGTGCCACCAGCAGCGGGAGGGCCCGCTCCTACAATGAGCAGTTCTTC	CATSSGRARSYNEQFF
TRBJ2-2	TRBV4-1	-	-	TGCGCCAGCAGCCAAGAGATGGTCAGCTTAGCCGGGGAGCTGTTTTTT	CASSQEMVSLAGELFF
TRBJ2-7	TRBV28	-	-	TGTGCCAGCAGTTTAAGTGGCTACGAGCAGTACTTC	CASSLSGYEQYF
TRBJ1-2	TRBV4-2	TRBD1	few	TGTGCCAGCAGTCGGGACAGACAGAATGGCTACACCTTC	CASSRDRQNGYTF
TRBJ2-7	TRBV5-1	TRBD2	-	TGCGCCAGCAGCTTGGGACTAGCGGGAGGGGGCTACGAGCAGTACTTC	CASSLGLAGGGYEQYF
TRBJ2-6	TRBV9	-	-	TGTGCCAGCCGGGGAAGGGATCTACGTGGGGCCAACGTCCTGACTTTC	CASRGRDLRGANVLTF
TRBJ2-7	TRBV29-1	-	-	TGCAGCGTTGGGCTCTCAAACCACGAGCAGTACTTC	CSVGLSNHEQYF
TRBJ2-3	TRBV7-9	-	-	TGTGCCAGCAGACCGGGCTACACAGATACGCAGTATTTT	CASRPGYTDTQYF
TRBJ2-5	TRBV2	TRBD1	medium-sized	TGTGCCAGCAACCAGGGACAGGGACAAGAGACCCAGTACTTC	CASNQGQGQETQYF
TRBJ2-7	TRBV11-2	-	-	TGTGCCAGCAGCCGACAGTCCTACGAGCAGTACTTC	CASSRQSYEQYF
TRBJ1-5	TRBV18	-	-	TGTGCCAGCTCACCAGAGGGAAGCAATCAGCCCCAGCATTTT	CASSPEGSNQPQHF
TRBJ2-5	TRBV5-1	-	many	TGCGCCAGCAGCCGCGTGGGGGAGACCCAGTACTTC	CASSRVGETQYF
TRBJ2-3	TRBV7-8	TRBD1	once	TGTGCCAGCAGCCCTTCAGGGGGCAGGAGGACAGATACGCAGTATTTT	CASSPSGGRRTDTQYF
TRBJ2-1	TRBV6-6	TRBD2	few	TGTGCCAGCAGCCAATACTCCAGCGGGGGGGGTGAGCAGTTCTTC	CASSQYSSGGGEQFF
TRBJ2-2	TRBV2	-	-	TGTGCCGTGAACCGTAGGGTTTCCGGGGAGCTGTTTTTT	CAVNRRVSGELFF
TRBJ1-6	TRBV6-5	-	medium-sized	TGTGCCAGCAGTGTAGAGGCGATGTATTCACCCCTCCACTTT	CASSVEAMYSPLHF
TRBJ2-2	TRBV7-9	-	-	TGTGCCAGCAGCTTAATCCGGGGAGGGGAGCTGTTTTTT	CASSLIRGGELFF
TRBJ2-7	TRBV2	-	-	TGTGCCAGCAGGGAAACAGGGACCACCTACGAGCAGTACTTC	CASRETGTTYEQYF
TRBJ2-4	TRBV28	-	once	TGTGCCAGCAGTTATAGGGGGAGGGCCAAAAACATTCAGTACTTC	CASSYRGRAKNIQYF
TRBJ2-1	TRBV27	-	-	TGTGCCAGCCTACCACGGGGGCTCTCCTACAATGAGCAGTTCTTC	CASLPRGLSYNEQFF
TRBJ1-2	TRBV30	-	-	TGTGCCTGGAGAGTCGGGGGGCAGGCCTATAACTATGGCTACACCTTC	CAWRVGGQAYNYGYTF
TRBJ1-1	TRBV11-2	-	-	TGTGCCAGCAACCGTCCGTGGGGGAACACTGAAGCTTTCTTT	CASNRPWGNTEAFF